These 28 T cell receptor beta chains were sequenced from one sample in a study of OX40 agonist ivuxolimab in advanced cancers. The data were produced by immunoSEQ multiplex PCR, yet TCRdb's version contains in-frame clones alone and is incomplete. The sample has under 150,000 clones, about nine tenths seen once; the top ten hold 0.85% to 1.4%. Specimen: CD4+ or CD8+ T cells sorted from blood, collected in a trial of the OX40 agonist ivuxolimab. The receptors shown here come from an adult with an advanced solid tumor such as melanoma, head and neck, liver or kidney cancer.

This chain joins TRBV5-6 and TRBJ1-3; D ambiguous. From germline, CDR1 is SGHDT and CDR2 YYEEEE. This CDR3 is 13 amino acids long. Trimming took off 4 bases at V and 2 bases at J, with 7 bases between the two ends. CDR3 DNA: TGTGCCAGCAGCCCCGCCCCTGGAAACACCATATATTTT. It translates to CASSPAPGNTIYF.

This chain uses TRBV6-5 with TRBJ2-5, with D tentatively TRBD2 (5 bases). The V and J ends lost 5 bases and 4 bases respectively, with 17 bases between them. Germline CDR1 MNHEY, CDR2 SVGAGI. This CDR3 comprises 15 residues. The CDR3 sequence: CASSLQREAVETQYF. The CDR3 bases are TGTGCCAGCAGTCTCCAACGGGAAGCGGTAGAGACCCAGTACTTC.

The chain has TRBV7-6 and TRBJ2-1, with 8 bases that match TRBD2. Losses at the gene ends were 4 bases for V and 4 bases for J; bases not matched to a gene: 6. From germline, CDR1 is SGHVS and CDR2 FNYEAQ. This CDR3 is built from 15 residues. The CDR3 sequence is CASSWKLADYNEQFF. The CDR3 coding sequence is TGTGCCAGCAGCTGGAAACTAGCGGATTACAATGAGCAGTTCTTC.

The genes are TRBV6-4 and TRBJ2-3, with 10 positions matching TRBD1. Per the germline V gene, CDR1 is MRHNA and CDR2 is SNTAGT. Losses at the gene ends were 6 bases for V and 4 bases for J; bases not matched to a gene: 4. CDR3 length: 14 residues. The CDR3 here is CASRLGQGADTQYF. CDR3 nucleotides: TGTGCCAGCAGACTCGGACAGGGGGCAGATACGCAGTATTTT.

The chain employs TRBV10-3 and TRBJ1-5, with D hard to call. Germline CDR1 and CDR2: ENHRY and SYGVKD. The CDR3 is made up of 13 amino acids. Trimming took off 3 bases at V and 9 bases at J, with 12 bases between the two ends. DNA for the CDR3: TGTGCCATCAGTGAAGGGAAGATTCTGCCCCAGCATTTT. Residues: CAISEGKILPQHF.

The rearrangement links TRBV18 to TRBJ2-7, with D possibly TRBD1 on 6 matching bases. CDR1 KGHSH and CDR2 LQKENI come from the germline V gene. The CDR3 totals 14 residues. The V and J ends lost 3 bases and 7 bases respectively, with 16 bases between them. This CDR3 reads CASSPQGQGGEQYF. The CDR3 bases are TGTGCCAGCTCACCTCAGGGACAAGGAGGAGAGCAGTACTTC.

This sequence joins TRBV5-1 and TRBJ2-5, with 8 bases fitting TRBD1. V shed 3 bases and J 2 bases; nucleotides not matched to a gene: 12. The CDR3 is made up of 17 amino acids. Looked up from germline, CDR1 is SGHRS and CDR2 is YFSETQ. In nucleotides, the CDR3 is TGCGCCAGCAGCTCCCAAGCCACAGGGGGAATTCAAGAGACCCAGTACTTC. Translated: CASSSQATGGIQETQYF.

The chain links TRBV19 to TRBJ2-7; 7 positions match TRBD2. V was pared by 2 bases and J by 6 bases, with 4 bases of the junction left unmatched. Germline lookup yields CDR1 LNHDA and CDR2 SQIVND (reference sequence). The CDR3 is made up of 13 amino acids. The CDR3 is CASSISGKGEQYF. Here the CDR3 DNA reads TGTGCCAGTAGTATAAGCGGGAAGGGCGAGCAGTACTTC.

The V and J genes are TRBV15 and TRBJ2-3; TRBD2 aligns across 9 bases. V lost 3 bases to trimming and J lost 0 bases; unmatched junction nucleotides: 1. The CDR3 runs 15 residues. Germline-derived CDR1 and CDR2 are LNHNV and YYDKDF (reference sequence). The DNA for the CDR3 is TGTGCCACCAGCAGGACTAGCGGTAGCACAGATACGCAGTATTTT. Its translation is CATSRTSGSTDTQYF.

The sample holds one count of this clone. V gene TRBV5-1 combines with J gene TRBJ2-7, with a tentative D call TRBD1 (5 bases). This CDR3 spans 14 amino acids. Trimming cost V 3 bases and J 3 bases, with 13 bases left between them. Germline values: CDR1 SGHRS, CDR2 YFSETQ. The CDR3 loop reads CASSSDRQIYEQYF. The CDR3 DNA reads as TGCGCCAGCAGCTCTGATCGACAGATCTACGAGCAGTACTTC.

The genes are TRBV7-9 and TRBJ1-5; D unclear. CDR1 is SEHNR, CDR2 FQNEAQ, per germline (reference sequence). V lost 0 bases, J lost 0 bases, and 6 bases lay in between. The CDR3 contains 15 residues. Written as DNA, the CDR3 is TGTGCCAGCAGCTTAGCAGGCTCTAGCAATCAGCCCCAGCATTTT. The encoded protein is CASSLAGSSNQPQHF.

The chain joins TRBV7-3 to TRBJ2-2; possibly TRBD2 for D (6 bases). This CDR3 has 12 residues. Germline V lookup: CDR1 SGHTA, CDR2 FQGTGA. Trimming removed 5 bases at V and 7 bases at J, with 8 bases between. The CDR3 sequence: CASSAGLGELFF. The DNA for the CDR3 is TGTGCCAGCAGCGCGGGACTCGGGGAGCTGTTTTTT.

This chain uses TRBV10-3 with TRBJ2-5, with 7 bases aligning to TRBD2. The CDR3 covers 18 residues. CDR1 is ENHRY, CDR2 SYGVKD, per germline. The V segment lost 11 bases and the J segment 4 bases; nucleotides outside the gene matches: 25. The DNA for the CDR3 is TGTGCCGCTGCGTGGGGTGGCGGGAGCGGCTCTAGCGGAGAGACCCAGTACTTC. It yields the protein CAAAWGGGSGSSGETQYF.

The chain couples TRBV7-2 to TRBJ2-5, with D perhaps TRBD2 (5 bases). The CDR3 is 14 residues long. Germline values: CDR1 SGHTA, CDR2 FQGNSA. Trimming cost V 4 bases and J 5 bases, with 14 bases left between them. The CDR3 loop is CASSWYGVGETQYF. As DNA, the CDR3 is TGTGCCAGCAGCTGGTACGGGGTCGGGGAGACCCAGTACTTC.

The CDR3 sequence: CASSPSVFTEAFF. CDR3 nucleotides: TGTGCCAGCAGCCCCTCCGTCTTCACTGAAGCTTTCTTT. The chain uses TRBV7-9 and TRBJ1-1; the D is unclear. Germline CDR1 reads SEHNR; CDR2 reads FQNEAQ (reference sequence). The CDR3 has 13 amino acids. Between the trimmed V and J ends, which lost 5 bases and 4 bases, there was a span of 11 bases.

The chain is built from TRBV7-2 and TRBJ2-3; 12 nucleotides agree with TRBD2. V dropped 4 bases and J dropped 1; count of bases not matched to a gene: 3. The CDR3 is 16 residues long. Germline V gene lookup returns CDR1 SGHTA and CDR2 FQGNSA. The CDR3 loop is CASSSRLAGGTDTQYF. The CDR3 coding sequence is TGTGCCAGCAGCTCGCGACTAGCGGGAGGCACAGATACGCAGTATTTT. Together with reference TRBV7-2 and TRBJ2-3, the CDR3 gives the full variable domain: GAGVSQSPSNKVTEKGKDVELRCDPISGHTALYWYRQSLGQGLEFLIYFQGNSAPDKSGLPSDRFSAERTGGSVSTLTIQRTQQEDSAVYLCASSSRLAGGTDTQYFGPGTRLTVL.

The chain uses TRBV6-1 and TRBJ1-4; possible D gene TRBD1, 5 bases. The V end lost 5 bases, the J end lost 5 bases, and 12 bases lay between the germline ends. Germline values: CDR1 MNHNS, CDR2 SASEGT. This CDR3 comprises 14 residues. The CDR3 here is CASSLSRENEKLFF. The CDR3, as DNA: TGTGCCAGCAGTCTAAGCAGGGAAAATGAAAAACTGTTTTTT.

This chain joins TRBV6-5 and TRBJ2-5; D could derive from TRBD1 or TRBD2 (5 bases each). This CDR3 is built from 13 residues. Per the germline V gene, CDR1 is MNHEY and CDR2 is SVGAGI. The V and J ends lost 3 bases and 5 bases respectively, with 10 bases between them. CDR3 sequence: CASSYPGTETQYF. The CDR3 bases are TGTGCCAGCAGTTATCCAGGGACGGAGACCCAGTACTTC.

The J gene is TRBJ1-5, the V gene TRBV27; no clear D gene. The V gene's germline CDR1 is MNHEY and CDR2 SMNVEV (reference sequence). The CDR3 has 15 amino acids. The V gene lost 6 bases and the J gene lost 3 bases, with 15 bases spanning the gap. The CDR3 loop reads CASRKGTVDNQPQHF. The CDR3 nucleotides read TGTGCCAGCAGGAAGGGAACAGTGGACAATCAGCCCCAGCATTTT.

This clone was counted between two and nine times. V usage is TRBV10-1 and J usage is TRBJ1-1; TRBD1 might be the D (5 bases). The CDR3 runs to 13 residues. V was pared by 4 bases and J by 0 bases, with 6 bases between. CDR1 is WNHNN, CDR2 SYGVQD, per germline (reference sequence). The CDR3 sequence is CASSGQMNTEAFF. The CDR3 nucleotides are TGCGCCAGCAGTGGACAGATGAACACTGAAGCTTTCTTT.

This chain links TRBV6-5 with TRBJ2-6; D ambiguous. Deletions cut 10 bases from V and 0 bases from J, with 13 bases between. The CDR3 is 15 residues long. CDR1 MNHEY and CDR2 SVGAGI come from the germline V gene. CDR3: CATRKPISGANVLTF. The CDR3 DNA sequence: TGTGCCACGCGTAAACCGATCTCTGGGGCCAACGTCCTGACTTTC.

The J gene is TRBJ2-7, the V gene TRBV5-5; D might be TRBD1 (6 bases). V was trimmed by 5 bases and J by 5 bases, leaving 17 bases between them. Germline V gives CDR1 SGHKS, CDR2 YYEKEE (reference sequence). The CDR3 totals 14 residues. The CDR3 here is CASRSENRVNEQYF. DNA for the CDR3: TGTGCCAGCAGGTCGGAGAACAGGGTCAACGAGCAGTACTTC.

The CDR3 spells CASSSGRVLRYNEQFF. The DNA of the CDR3 is TGTGCCAGTAGTTCAGGCAGGGTGCTCCGGTACAATGAGCAGTTCTTC. The gene calls are TRBV19 and TRBJ2-1; D perhaps matches TRBD1 (5 bases). Between the trimmed V and J ends, which lost 5 bases and 4 bases, there was a span of 18 bases. The CDR3 runs to 16 residues. Per germline, CDR1 LNHDA and CDR2 SQIVND (reference sequence).

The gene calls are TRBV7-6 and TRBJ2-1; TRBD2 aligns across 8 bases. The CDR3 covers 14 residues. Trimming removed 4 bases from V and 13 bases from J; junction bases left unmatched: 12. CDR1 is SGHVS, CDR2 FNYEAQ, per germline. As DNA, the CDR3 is TGTGCCAGCAGCTCGATTGCGGGAGGATCGTACCAGTTCTTC. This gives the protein CASSSIAGGSYQFF.

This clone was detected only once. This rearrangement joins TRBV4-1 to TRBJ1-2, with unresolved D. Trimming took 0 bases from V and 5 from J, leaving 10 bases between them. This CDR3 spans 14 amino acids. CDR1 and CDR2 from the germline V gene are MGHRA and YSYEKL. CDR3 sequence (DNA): TGCGCCAGCAGCCAAGATCCCCAGAGGTATGGCTACACCTTC. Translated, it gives CASSQDPQRYGYTF.

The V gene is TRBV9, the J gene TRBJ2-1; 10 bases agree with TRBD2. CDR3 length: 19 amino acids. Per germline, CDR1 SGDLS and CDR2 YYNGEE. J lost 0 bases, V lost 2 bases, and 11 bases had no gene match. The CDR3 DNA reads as TGTGCCAGCAGCGTCAGACCGACTAGCGGGTACAGCTCCTACAATGAGCAGTTCTTC. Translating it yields CASSVRPTSGYSSYNEQFF.

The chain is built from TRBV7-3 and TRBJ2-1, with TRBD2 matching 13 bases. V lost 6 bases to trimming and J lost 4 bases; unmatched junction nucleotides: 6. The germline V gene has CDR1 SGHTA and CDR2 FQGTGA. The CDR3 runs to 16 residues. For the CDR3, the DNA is TGTGCCAGCAGACTAGCGGGAGGGCCGGGGTACAATGAGCAGTTCTTC. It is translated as CASRLAGGPGYNEQFF. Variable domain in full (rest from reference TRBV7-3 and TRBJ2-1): GAGVSQTPSNKVTEKGKYVELRCDPISGHTALYWYRQSLGQGPEFLIYFQGTGAADDSGLPNDRFFAVRPEGSVSTLKIQRTERGDSAVYLCASRLAGGPGYNEQFFGPGTRLTVL.

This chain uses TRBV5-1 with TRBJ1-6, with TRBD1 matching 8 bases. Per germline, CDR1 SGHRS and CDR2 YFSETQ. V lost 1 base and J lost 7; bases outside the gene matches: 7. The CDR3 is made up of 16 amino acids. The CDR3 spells CASSLQGAIENSPLHF. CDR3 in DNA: TGCGCCAGCAGCTTGCAGGGGGCGATTGAGAATTCACCCCTCCACTTT.